This passage covers 2 T cell receptor beta chains from one sample sequenced in a study of T cells in Graves' hyperthyroidism and ophthalmopathy. The CDR3 regions of TCR beta were amplified from RNA transcripts. During a first-round RT-PCR of the TCR CDR3, the HTBI primer set was used. TCRdb used MiXCR to reprocess the multiplex PCR reads, holding one entry per CDR3 protein. The sample gives approximately 690,000 distinct CDR3 sequences, more than 12% of which show up once; approximately 12% is in the top ten. Sequenced sample: blood. These receptors were taken from a woman aged 45-60 years with Graves' ophthalmopathy.

This clonotype came up many times. The chain couples TRBV7-2 to TRBJ2-1; D is possibly TRBD1 or TRBD2 (6 bases each). CDR1 and CDR2 (germline): SGHTA, FQGNSA. The CDR3 totals 16 residues. Trimming cost V 1 base and J 9 bases, with 19 bases left between them. As DNA, the CDR3 is TGTGCCAGCAGCTTAGGTAGGGGGGCCATGACGAGTGAGCAGTTCTTC. This gives the protein CASSLGRGAMTSEQFF.

This clonotype showed up just a few times. The V and J genes are TRBV29-1 and TRBJ2-7; 9 nucleotides agree with TRBD1. Germline V gene lookup returns CDR1 SQVTM and CDR2 ANQGSEA. The CDR3 consists of 15 residues. V was clipped by 4 bases and J by 3 bases; unmatched bases: 10. CDR3 protein: CSVATPGQGIYEQYF. CDR3 in DNA: TGCAGCGTTGCGACTCCGGGACAGGGAATCTACGAGCAGTACTTC.